This T cell receptor beta chain was recorded in a study of cytotoxic CD8 clonotypes in ibrutinib-treated CLL. Study at large: Within the patient group, 11 were relapsed/refractory and some 16 treatment-naive, and 17 were IGHV unmutated. Responses: around 24 partial, 2 complete; after median roughly 63 months, around 14 stayed remitted, around twelve progressed. Response samples were taken after a median of about twelve months on treatment, range 6 to 36. An average of about 260,000 productive templates and tens of thousands of productive rearrangements was obtained per sample.

The data were produced by immunoSEQ multiplex PCR, yet TCRdb's version contains in-frame clones alone and is incomplete. In the table there are under 200,000 clones, 70% to 85% of which are singletons. Germline loops: CDR1 SGHVS, CDR2 FQNEAQ. V gave up 4 bases and J gave up 9 bases; unmatched junction bases: 10. This CDR3 spans 15 amino acids. This clone was seen a few times. The TCR comes from a human donor with chronic lymphocytic leukemia. This chain joins TRBV7-8 and TRBJ2-1; 9 nucleotides match TRBD1. The sample in question was PBMCs, obtained after 24 months of ibrutinib treatment. Here the CDR3 reads CASSSRDRVRSEQFF. DNA of the CDR3: TGTGCCAGCAGCTCCCGGGACAGGGTAAGGAGTGAGCAGTTCTTC.